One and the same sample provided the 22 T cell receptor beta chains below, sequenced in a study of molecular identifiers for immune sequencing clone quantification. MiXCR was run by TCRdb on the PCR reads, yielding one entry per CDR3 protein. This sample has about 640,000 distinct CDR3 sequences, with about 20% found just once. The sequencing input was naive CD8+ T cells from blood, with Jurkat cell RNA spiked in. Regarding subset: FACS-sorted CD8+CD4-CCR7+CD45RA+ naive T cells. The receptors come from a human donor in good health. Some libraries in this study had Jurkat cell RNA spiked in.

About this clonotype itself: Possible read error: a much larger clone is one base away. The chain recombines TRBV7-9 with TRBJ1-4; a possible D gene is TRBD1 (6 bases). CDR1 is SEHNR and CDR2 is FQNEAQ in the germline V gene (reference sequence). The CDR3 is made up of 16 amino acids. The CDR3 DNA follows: TGTGCCAGCAGCTCCGGGACAAGCAGTTCCCATGAAAAACTGTATTTT. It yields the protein CASSSGTSSSHEKLYF.

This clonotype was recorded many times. CDR3 loop: CASSLSGTGFHEQYF. CDR3 coding DNA: TGCGCCAGCAGCCTCTCCGGGACAGGGTTCCACGAGCAGTACTTC. The V and J genes are TRBV4-1 and TRBJ2-7, with 9 positions matching TRBD1. With V trimmed by 4 bases and J by 5 bases, 9 bases remained unmatched. Germline loops: CDR1 MGHRA, CDR2 YSYEKL. This CDR3 comprises 15 residues.

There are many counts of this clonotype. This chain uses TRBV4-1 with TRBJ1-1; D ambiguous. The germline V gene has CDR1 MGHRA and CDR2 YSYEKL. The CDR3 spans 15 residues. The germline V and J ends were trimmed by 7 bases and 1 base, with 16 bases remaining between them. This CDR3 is CASTKLSATNTEAFF. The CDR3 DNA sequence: TGCGCCAGCACCAAGTTATCCGCGACGAACACTGAAGCTTTCTTT.

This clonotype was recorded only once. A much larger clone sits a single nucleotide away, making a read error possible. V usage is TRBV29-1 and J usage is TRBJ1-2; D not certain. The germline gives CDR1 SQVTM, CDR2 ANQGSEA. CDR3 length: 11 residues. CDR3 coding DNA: TGCAGCGTTGAAGATGGAGATGGCCACACCTTC. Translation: CSVEDGDGHTF. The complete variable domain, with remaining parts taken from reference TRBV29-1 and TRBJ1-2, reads SAVISQKPSRDICQRGTSLTIQCQVDSQVTMMFWYRQQPGQSLTLIATANQGSEATYESGFVIDKFPISRPNLTFSTLTVSNMSPEDSSIYLCSVEDGDGHTFGSGTRLTVV.

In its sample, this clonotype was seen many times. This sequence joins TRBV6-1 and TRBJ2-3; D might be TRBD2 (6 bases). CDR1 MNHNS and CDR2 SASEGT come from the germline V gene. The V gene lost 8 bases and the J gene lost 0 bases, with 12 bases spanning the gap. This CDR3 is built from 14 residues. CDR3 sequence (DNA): TGTGCCAGCTGGTTTAGCGGAAGCACAGATACGCAGTATTTT. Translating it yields CASWFSGSTDTQYF.

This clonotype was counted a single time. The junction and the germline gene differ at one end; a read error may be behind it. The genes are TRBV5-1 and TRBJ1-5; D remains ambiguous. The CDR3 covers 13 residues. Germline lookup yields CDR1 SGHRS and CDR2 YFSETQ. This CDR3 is CASRLGGNQPQHF. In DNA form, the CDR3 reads TGCGCCAGCCGCTTGGGTGGAAATCAGCCCCAGCATTTT.

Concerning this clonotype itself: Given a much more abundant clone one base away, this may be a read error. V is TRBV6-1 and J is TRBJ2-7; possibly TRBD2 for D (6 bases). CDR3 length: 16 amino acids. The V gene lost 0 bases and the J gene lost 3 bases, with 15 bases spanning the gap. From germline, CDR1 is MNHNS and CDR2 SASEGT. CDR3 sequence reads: CASSEARGAGIYEQYF. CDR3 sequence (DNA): TGTGCCAGCAGTGAAGCCCGCGGGGCAGGAATCTACGAGCAGTACTTC.

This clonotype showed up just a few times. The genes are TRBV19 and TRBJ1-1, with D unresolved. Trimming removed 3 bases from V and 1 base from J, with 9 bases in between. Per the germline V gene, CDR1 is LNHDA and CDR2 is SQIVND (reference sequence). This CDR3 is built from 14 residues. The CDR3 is CASSILTANTEAFF. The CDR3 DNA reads TGTGCCAGTAGTATCCTGACGGCGAACACTGAAGCTTTCTTT.

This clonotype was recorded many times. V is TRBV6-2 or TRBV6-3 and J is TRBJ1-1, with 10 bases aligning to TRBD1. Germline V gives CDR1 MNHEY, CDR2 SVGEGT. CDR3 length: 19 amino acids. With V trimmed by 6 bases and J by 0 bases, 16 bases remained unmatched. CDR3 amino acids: CASRPGTGVSPKMNTEAFF. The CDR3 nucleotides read TGTGCCAGCAGGCCCGGGACAGGGGTTTCCCCAAAAATGAACACTGAAGCTTTCTTT.

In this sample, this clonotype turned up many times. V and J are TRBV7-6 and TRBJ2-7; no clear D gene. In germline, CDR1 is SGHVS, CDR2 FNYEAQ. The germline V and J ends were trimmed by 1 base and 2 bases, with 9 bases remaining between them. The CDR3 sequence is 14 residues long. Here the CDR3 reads CASSLVPQAYEQYF. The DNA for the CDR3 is TGTGCCAGCAGCTTAGTTCCACAAGCCTACGAGCAGTACTTC. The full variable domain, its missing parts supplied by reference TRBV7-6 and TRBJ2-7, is GAGVSQSPRYKVTKRGQDVALRCDPISGHVSLYWYRQALGQGPEFLTYFNYEAQQDKSGLPNDRFSAERPEGSISTLTIQRTEQRDSAMYRCASSLVPQAYEQYFGPGTRLTVT.

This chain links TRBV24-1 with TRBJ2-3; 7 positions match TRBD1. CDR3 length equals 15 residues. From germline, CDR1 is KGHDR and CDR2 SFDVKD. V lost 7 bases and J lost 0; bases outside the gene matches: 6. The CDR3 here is CATRGTDPSTDTQYF. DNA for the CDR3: TGTGCCACCAGGGGGACAGATCCTAGCACAGATACGCAGTATTTT.

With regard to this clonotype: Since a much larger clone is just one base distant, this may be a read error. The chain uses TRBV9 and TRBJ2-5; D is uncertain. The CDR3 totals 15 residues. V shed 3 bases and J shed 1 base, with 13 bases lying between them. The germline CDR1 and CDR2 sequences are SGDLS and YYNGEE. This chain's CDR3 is CASSARATAQETQYF. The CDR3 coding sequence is TGTGCCAGCAGCGCCCGCGCTACCGCCCAAGAGACCCAGTACTTC. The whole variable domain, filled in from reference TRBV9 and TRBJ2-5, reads DSGVTQTPKHLITATGQRVTLRCSPRSGDLSVYWYQQSLDQGLQFLIQYYNGEERAKGNILERFSAQQFPDLHSELNLSSLELGDSALYFCASSARATAQETQYFGPGTRLLVL.

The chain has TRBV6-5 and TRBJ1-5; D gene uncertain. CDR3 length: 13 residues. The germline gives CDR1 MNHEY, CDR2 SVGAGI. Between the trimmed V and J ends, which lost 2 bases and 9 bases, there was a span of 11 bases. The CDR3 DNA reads TGTGCCAGCAGTTACGGACCGAGCGGGCCCCAGCATTTT. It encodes CASSYGPSGPQHF.

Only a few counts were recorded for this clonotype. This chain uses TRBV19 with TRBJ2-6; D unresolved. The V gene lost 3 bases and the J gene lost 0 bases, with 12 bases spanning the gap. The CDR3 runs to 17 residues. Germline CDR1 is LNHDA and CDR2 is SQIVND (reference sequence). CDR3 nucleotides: TGTGCCAGTAGTATGGGGTTCCGGGTCTCTGGGGCCAACGTCCTGACTTTC. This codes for CASSMGFRVSGANVLTF.

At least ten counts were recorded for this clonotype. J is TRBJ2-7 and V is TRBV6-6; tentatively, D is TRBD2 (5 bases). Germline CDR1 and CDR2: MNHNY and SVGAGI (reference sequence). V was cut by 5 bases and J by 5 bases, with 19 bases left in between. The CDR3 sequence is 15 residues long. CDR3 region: CASSAVGAGLHEQYF. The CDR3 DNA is TGTGCCAGCAGTGCGGTGGGAGCTGGACTGCACGAGCAGTACTTC.

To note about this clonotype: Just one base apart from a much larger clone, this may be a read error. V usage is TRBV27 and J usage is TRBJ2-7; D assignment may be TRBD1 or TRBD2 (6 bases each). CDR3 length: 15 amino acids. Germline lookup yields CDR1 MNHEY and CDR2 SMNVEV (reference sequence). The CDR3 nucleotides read TGTGTCAGCAGTTTATCTTGGGGGGCTGGCTACGAGCAGTACTTC. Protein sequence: CVSSLSWGAGYEQYF.

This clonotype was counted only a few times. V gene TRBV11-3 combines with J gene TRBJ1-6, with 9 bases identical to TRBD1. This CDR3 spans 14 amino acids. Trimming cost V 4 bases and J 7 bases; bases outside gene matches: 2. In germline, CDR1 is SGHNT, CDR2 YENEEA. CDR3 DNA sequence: TGTGCCAGCAGCTGGGACAGGGTAAATTCACCCCTCCACTTT. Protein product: CASSWDRVNSPLHF.

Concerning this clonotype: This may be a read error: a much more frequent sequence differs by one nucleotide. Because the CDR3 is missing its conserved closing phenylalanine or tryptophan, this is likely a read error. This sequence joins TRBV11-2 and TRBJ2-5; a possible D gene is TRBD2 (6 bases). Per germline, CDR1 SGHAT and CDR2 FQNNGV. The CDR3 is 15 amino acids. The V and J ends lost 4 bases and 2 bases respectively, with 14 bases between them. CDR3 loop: CASSSGTRTQETQYC. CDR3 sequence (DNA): TGTGCCAGCAGCTCAGGGACTCGCACACAAGAGACCCAGTACTGC.

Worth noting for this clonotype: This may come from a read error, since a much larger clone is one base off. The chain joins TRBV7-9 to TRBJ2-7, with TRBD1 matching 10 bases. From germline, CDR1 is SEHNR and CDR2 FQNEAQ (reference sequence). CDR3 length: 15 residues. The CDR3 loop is CASGFTGDRGHEQYF. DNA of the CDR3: TGTGCCAGCGGCTTTACGGGGGACAGGGGCCACGAGCAGTACTTC.

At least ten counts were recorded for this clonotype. CDR3 region: CASSQDLTGGITNEKLFF. The CDR3 DNA reads as TGCGCCAGCAGCCAAGATCTAACAGGGGGTATAACTAATGAAAAACTGTTTTTT. V is TRBV4-3 and J is TRBJ1-4, with 8 bases identical to TRBD1. V was clipped by 0 bases and J by 1 base; unmatched bases: 7. The CDR3 runs 18 residues. CDR1 is LGHNA and CDR2 is YSLEER in the germline V gene.

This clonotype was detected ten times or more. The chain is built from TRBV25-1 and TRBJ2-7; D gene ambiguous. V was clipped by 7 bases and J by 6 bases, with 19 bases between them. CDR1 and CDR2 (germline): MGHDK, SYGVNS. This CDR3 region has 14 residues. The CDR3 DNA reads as TGTGCCAGCACCCCGACGGACGCCCCGGGCGAGCAGTACTTC. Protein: CASTPTDAPGEQYF.

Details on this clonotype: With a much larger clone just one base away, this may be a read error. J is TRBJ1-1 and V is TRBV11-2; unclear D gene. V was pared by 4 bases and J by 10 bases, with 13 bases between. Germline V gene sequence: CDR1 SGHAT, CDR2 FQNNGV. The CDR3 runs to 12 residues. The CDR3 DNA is TGTGCCAGCAGCTCCTTGGGTCCAGGAGCTTTCTTT. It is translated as CASSSLGPGAFF.